There are many counts of the clone carrying this T cell receptor (beta chain). The sample originates from a study of T cells in Graves' hyperthyroidism and ophthalmopathy. There were TCR beta CDR3 regions amplified from RNA transcripts. Primed by the HTBI set, a first-round RT-PCR was run on the TCR CDR3. MiXCR was run by TCRdb on the multiplex PCR reads, yielding one entry per CDR3 protein. This table holds hundreds of thousands of distinct CDR3 sequences, around 13% found once. The germline V gene encodes CDR1 SGHAT and CDR2 FQNNGV. Trimming removed 4 bases from V and 5 bases from J, with 11 bases in between. This CDR3 spans 13 amino acids.

Sequences were obtained from blood. The source is a woman in her twenties or thirties with Graves' hyperthyroidism. This chain uses TRBV11-2 with TRBJ2-5; D is unclear. This CDR3 is CASSSLRAETQYF. CDR3 nucleotide sequence: TGTGCCAGCAGCTCCCTCCGGGCGGAGACCCAGTACTTC. Based on the CDR3 plus reference TRBV11-2 and TRBJ2-5, the full variable domain is EAGVAQSPRYKIIEKRQSVAFWCNPISGHATLYWYQQILGQGPKLLIQFQNNGVVDDSQLPKDRFSAERLKGVDSTLKIQPAKLEDSAVYLCASSSLRAETQYFGPGTRLLVL.